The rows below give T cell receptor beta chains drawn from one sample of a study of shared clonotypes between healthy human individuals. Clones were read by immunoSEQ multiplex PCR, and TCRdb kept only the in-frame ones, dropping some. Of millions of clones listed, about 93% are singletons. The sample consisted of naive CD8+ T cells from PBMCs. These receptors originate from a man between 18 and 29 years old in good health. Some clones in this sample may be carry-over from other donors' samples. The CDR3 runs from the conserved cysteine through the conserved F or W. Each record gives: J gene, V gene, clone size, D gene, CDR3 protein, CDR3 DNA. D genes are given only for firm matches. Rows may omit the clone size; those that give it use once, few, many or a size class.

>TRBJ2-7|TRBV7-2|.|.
CASSLSSHARGVEQYF
TGTGCCAGCAGCTTATCGAGCCACGCCCGTGGGGTCGAGCAGTACTTC
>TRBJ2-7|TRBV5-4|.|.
CASSPGELASYEQYF
TGTGCCAGCAGCCCGGGGGAGCTAGCGTCCTACGAGCAGTACTTC
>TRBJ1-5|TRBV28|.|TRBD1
CASSLLRTGNNQPQHF
TGTGCCAGCAGTCTCCTCCGGACAGGGAACAATCAGCCCCAGCATTTT
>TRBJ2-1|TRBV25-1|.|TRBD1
CASSGPRQGQSDNEQFF
TGTGCCAGCAGTGGACCCCGACAGGGGCAAAGCGACAATGAGCAGTTCTTC
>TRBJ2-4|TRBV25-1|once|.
CASSTTIEGAKNIQYF
TGTGCCAGCAGTACAACGATCGAGGGTGCCAAAAACATTCAGTACTTC
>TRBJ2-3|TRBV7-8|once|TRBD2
CASSLGTSGRYTDTQYF
TGTGCCAGCAGCCTGGGGACTAGCGGGAGGTACACAGATACGCAGTATTTT
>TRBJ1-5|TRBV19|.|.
CASSIWGNQPQHF
TGTGCCAGTAGTATTTGGGGTAATCAGCCCCAGCATTTT
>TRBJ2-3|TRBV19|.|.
CASSIAGEGADTQYF
TGTGCCAGTAGTATAGCGGGAGAGGGGGCAGATACGCAGTATTTT
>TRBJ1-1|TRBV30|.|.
CAWSVEGALRAFF
TGTGCCTGGAGTGTCGAGGGCGCGCTGAGAGCTTTCTTT
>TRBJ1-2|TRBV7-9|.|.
CASSLDLQGNYGYTF
TGTGCCAGCAGCTTAGATCTACAGGGAAACTATGGCTACACCTTC
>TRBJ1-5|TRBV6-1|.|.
CASSEDGTYSNQPQHF
TGTGCCAGCAGTGAAGATGGAACCTATAGCAATCAGCCCCAGCATTTT
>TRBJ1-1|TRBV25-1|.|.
CASGGTAMNTEAFF
TGTGCCAGCGGAGGGACGGCTATGAACACTGAAGCTTTCTTT
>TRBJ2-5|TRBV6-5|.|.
CASSASETQYF
TGTGCCAGCAGTGCGTCCGAGACCCAGTACTTC
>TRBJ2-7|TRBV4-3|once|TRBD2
CASSPGTSGRVNEQYF
TGCGCCAGCAGCCCAGGGACTAGCGGGAGGGTAAACGAGCAGTACTTC
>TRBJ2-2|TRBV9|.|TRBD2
CASSPPSGESTGELFF
TGTGCCAGCAGCCCACCTAGCGGAGAAAGCACCGGGGAGCTGTTTTTT
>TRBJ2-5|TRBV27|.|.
CASSQPSVLETQYF
TGTGCCAGCAGCCAACCGAGTGTGTTGGAGACCCAGTACTTC
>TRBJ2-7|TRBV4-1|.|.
CASSQLEFAAEQYF
TGCGCCAGCAGCCAGCTTGAATTTGCTGCCGAGCAGTACTTC
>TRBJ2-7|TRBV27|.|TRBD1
CASSLGRTGSYEQYF
TGTGCCAGCAGTTTAGGGAGGACAGGGAGCTACGAGCAGTACTTC
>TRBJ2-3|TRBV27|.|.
CASSPRHPTSLFDTQYF
TGTGCCAGCAGTCCCCGCCACCCTACTAGTTTATTCGATACGCAGTATTTT
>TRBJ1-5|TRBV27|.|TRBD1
CASSPRGYGNQPQHF
TGTGCCAGCAGTCCCAGGGGGTATGGCAATCAGCCCCAGCATTTT
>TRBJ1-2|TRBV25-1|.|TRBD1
CASSGSRGRLYGGYTF
TGTGCCAGCAGTGGATCCAGGGGGAGGCTGTATGGGGGCTACACCTTC
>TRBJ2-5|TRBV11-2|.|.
CASSLVGGGETQYF
TGTGCCAGCAGCTTAGTGGGGGGAGGAGAGACCCAGTACTTC
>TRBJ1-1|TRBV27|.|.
CATAPDIALNTEAFF
TGTGCCACCGCGCCCGACATCGCCCTGAACACTGAAGCTTTCTTT
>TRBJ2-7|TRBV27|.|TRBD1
CASSLGGTGWHEQYF
TGTGCCAGCAGTTTAGGTGGGACAGGGTGGCACGAGCAGTACTTC
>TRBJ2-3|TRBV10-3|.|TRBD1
CAIRETGSPTDTQYF
TGTGCCATCAGGGAGACAGGGTCCCCCACAGATACGCAGTATTTT
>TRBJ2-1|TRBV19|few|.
CASSISSGEWTYNEQFF
TGTGCCAGTAGTATTTCATCCGGAGAGTGGACCTACAATGAGCAGTTCTTC
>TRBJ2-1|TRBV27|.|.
CASSLNYNEQFF
TGTGCCAGCAGTTTAAATTACAATGAGCAGTTCTTC
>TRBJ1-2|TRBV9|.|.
CASSPRGINYGYTF
TGTGCCAGCAGCCCCAGGGGTATCAACTATGGCTACACCTTC
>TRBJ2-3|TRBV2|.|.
CASSSRPETVTDTQYF
TGTGCCAGCAGTTCCCGCCCCGAGACGGTAACAGATACGCAGTATTTT
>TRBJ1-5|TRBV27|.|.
CASSSQGDSNQPQHF
TGTGCCAGCAGTTCCCAGGGAGATAGCAATCAGCCCCAGCATTTT
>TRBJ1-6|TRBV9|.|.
CASSVEQSSYNSPLHF
TGTGCCAGCAGCGTAGAGCAGAGCTCCTATAATTCACCCCTCCACTTT